This T cell receptor (beta chain) was recovered during a study of breast tumors, draining lymph nodes, adjacent tissues. The lymph nodes were axillary draining lymph nodes from breast cancer patients. For this clonotype: The antigen is undetermined.

Study-wide points: Tumor TCR diversity was below lymph nodes but above nontumor tissue. Luminal-like breast cancer showed significantly higher tumor–nontumor repertoire similarity than basal-like.

TCRdb redid the calling of the multiplex PCR reads with MiXCR, one entry per CDR3 protein. This sample has some 120,000 distinct CDR3 sequences, with about 20% found just once. This receptor was taken from a female donor with breast cancer. Some clones in this sample may be carry-over from other donors' samples. Sequenced: axillary lymph node tissue.

The CDR3 here is CASSVTGAGFTDTQYF. DNA for the CDR3: TGCGCCAGCAGCGTAACAGGGGCCGGGTTCACAGATACGCAGTATTTT. The chain employs TRBV5-1 and TRBJ2-3, with TRBD1 matching 7 bases. Germline values: CDR1 SGHRS, CDR2 YFSETQ. The CDR3 contains 16 residues. The J segment lost 2 bases and the V segment lost 4 bases, leaving 10 bases of the junction unmatched.